This T cell receptor beta chain was identified during a study of identical twins. Points from the study as a whole: Not following the same donors, the study drew its conclusions from cross-sectional statistical analysis. Beta out-of-frame sequences showed weaker excess twin sharing. Reduced insertions were recorded for abundant cord blood beta clonotypes, with no such pattern in memory repertoires.

Carrying unique molecular identifiers, the cDNA also gained a universal primer site through template switching. TCRdb reanalysed the 5' RACE reads using MiXCR and keeps one entry per CDR3 protein. The sample has 1.5 million to 2 million distinct CDR3 sequences, roughly 35% seen once. The CDR3 is 15 residues long. The germline CDR1 and CDR2 sequences are MGHRA and YSYEKL. V lost 1 base to trimming and J lost 7 bases; unmatched junction nucleotides: 9. This clonotype was detected a few times. Its specificity is unknown. Sequenced material: cord blood. This chain joins TRBV4-1 and TRBJ2-7; 8 bases are shared with TRBD2. The receptor's source is a newborn girl in good health. CDR3 protein: CASSQVAGRYNEQYF. As DNA, the CDR3 is TGCGCCAGCAGCCAAGTAGCGGGGCGTTACAATGAGCAGTACTTC.